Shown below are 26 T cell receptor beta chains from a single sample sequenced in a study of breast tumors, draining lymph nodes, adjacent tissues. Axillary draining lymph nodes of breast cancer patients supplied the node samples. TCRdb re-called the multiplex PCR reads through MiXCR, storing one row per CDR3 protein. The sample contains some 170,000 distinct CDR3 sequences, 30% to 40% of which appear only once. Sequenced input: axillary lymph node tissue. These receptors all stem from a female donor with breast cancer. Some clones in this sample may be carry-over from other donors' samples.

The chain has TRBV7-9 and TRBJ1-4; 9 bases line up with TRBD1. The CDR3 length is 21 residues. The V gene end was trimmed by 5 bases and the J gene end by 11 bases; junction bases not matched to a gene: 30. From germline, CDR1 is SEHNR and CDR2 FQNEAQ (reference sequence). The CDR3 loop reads CASSRDRVTEALTQGKLKLFF. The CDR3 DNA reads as TGTGCCAGCAGCCGGGACAGGGTCACCGAAGCTTTAACGCAGGGCAAGCTTAAACTGTTTTTT.

CDR3 amino acids: CASSLLSRTGAGTQYF. The CDR3, as DNA: TGTGCCAGCAGTCTCTTATCCCGGACAGGGGCGGGAACGCAGTATTTT. This chain joins TRBV28 and TRBJ2-3; 9 bases match TRBD1. The length of the CDR3 is 16 residues. Per the germline V gene, CDR1 is MDHEN and CDR2 is SYDVKM. With 5 bases clipped from V and 9 bases from J, the junction kept 15 bases outside the gene matches.

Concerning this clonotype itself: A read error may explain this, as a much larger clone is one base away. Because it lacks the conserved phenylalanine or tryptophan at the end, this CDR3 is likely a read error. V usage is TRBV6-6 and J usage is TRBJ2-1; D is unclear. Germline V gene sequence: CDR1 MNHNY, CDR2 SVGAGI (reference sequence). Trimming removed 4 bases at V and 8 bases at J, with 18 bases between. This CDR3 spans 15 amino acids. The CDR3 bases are TGTGCCAGCAGTTTTACCCGGCCGGAGTGGGATGAGCAGTTCCTC. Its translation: CASSFTRPEWDEQFL.

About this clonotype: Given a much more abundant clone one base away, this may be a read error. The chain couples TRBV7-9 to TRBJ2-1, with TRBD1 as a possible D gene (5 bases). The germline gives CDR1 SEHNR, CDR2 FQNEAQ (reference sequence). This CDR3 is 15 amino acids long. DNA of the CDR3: TGTGCCAGCAGCTTAGGTGCAGGGCCCTACAATGAGCAGCTCTTC. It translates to CASSLGAGPYNEQLF.

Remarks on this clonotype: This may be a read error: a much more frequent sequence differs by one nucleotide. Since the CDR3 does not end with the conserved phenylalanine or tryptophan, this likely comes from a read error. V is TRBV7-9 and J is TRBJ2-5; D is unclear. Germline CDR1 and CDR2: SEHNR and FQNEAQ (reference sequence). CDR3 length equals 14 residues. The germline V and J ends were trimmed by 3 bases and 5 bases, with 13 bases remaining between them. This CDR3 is CASSFSGIWETQYL. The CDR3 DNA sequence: TGTGCCAGCAGCTTCTCAGGAATCTGGGAGACCCAGTACCTC.

The CDR3 DNA reads TGCAGTGCTAGAGATCTCTGGGGCTACGAGACCCAGTACTTC. It codes for CSARDLWGYETQYF. This chain uses TRBV20-1 with TRBJ2-5; tentatively, D is TRBD1 (5 bases). The V gene's germline CDR1 is DFQATT and CDR2 SNEGSKA (reference sequence). CDR3 length: 14 amino acids. Trimming stripped 0 bases from V and 5 bases from J, with 13 bases between.

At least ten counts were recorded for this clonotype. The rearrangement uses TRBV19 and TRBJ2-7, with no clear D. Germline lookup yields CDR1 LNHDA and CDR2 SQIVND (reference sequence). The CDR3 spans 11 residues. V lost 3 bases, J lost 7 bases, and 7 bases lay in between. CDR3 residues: CASSISGEQYF. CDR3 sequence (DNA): TGTGCCAGTAGTATCTCTGGGGAGCAGTACTTC.

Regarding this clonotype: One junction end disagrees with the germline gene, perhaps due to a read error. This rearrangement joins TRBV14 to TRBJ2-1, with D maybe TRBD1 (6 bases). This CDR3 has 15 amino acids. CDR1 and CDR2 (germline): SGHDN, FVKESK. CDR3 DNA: TGTGCCAGCACGAACGGGACAACCCCGGCGGATGAGCCGTTCTTC. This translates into CASTNGTTPADEPFF. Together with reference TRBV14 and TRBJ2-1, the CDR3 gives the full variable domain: EAGVTQFPSHSVIEKGQTVTLRCDPISGHDNLYWYRRVMGKEIKFLLHFVKESKQDESGMPNNRFLAERTGGTYSTLKVQPAELEDSGVYFCASTNGTTPADEPFFGPGTRLTVL.

The CDR3 DNA reads as TGTGCCAGCAGAGCCGTGGGGGGCGGGGGGCCCCACGAGCAGTACTTC. This gives the protein CASRAVGGGGPHEQYF. The chain employs TRBV6-5 and TRBJ2-7; 8 nucleotides agree with TRBD2. The CDR3 consists of 16 residues. Germline values: CDR1 MNHEY, CDR2 SVGAGI. V shed 6 bases and J 5 bases; nucleotides not matched to a gene: 15.

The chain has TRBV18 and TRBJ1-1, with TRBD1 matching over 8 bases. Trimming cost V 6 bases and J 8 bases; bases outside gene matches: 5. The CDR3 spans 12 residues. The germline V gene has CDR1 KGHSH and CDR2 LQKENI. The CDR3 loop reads CASSRQGREAFF. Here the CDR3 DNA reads TGTGCCAGCTCTCGACAGGGGAGAGAAGCTTTCTTT.

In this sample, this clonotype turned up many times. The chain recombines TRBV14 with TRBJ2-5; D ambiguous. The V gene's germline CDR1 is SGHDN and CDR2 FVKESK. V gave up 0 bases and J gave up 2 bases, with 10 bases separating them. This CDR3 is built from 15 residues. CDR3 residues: CASSQDLGIQETQYF. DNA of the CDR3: TGTGCCAGCAGCCAAGACTTAGGGATACAAGAGACCCAGTACTTC.

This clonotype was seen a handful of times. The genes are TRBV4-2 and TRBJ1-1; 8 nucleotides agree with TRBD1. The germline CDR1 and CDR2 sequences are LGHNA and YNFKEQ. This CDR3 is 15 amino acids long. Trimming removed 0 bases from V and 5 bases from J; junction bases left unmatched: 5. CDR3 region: CASSQDRQGWTEAFF. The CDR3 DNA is TGTGCCAGCAGCCAAGATAGACAGGGGTGGACTGAAGCTTTCTTT.

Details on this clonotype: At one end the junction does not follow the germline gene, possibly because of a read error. This CDR3 is CASSVTSPADTQYF. As DNA, the CDR3 is TGCGCCAGCAGCGTAACTAGCCCCGCAGATACGCAATATTTT. The V and J genes are TRBV9 and TRBJ2-3; D is possibly TRBD2 (6 bases). CDR1 and CDR2 from the germline V gene are SGDLS and YYNGEE. This CDR3 is 14 amino acids long.

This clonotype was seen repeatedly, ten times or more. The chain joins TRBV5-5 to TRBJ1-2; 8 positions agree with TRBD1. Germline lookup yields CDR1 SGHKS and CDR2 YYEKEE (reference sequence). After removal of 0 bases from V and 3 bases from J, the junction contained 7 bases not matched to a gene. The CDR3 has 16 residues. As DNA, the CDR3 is TGTGCCAGCAGCTTGGGGTGGACAGGGATGGACTATGGCTACACCTTC. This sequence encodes CASSLGWTGMDYGYTF. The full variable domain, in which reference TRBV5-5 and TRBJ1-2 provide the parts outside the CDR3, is DAGVTQSPTHLIKTRGQQVTLRCSPISGHKSVSWYQQVLGQGPQFIFQYYEKEERGRGNFPDRFSARQFPNYSSELNVNALLLGDSALYLCASSLGWTGMDYGYTFGSGTRLTVV.

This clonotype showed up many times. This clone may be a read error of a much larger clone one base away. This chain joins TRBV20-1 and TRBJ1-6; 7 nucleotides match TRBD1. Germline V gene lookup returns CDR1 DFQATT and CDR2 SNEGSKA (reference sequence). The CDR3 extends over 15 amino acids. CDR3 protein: CSANPGQFYTSPLHF. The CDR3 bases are TGCAGTGCCAATCCGGGACAGTTCTATACTTCACCCCTCCACTTT.

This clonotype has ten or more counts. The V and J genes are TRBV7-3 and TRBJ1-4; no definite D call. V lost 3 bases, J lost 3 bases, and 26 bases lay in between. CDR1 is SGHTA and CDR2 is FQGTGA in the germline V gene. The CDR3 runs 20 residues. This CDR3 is CASSLKPDVAGNRANEKLFF. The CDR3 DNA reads TGTGCCAGCAGCTTGAAGCCTGATGTGGCGGGGAATAGGGCTAATGAAAAACTGTTTTTT. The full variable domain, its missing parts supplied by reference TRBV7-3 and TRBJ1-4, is GAGVSQTPSNKVTEKGKYVELRCDPISGHTALYWYRQSLGQGPEFLIYFQGTGAADDSGLPNDRFFAVRPEGSVSTLKIQRTERGDSAVYLCASSLKPDVAGNRANEKLFFGSGTQLSVL.

As DNA, the CDR3 is TGTGCCAGCAGTTTGGGTGAGGCAGCTAATGAAAAACTGTTTTTT. It specifies CASSLGEAANEKLFF. The chain joins TRBV12-3 or TRBV12-4 to TRBJ1-4; D gene unclear. The V gene lost 3 bases and the J gene lost 3 bases, with 11 bases spanning the gap. The CDR3 extends over 15 amino acids.

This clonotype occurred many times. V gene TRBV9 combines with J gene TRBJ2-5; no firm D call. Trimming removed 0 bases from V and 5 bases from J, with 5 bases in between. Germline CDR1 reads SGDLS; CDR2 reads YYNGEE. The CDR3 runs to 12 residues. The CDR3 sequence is CASSVVGETQYF. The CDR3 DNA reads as TGTGCCAGCAGCGTAGTTGGGGAGACCCAGTACTTC.

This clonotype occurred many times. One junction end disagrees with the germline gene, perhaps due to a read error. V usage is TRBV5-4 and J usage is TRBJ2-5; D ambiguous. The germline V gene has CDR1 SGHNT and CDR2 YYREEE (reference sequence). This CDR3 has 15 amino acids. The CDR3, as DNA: TGTGCCAGCAGCTTGCGGAAGACCAACCAGGAGACCCAGTACTTC. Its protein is CASSLRKTNQETQYF. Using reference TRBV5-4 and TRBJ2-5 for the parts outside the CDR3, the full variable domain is ETGVTQSPTHLIKTRGQQVTLRCSSQSGHNTVSWYQQALGQGPQFIFQYYREEENGRGNFPPRFSGLQFPNYSSELNVNALELDDSALYLCASSLRKTNQETQYFGPGTRLLVL.

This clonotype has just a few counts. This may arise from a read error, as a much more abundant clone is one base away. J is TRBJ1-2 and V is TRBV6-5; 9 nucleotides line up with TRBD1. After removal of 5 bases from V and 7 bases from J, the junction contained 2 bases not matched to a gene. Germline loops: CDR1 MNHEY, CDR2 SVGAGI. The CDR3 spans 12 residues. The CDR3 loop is CASSQQGAGYTF. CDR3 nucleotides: TGTGCCAGCAGTCAACAGGGGGCTGGCTACACCTTC.

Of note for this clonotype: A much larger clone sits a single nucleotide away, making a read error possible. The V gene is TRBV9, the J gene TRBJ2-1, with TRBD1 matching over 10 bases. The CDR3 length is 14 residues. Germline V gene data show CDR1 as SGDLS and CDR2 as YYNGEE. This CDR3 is CASSGRTGGYEQSF. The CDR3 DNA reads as TGTGCCAGCAGCGGTCGGACAGGGGGGTATGAGCAGTCCTTC.

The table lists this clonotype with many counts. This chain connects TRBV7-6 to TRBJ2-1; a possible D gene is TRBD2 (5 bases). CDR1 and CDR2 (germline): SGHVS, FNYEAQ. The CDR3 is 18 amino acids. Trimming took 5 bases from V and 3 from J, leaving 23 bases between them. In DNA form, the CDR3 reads TGTGCCAGCAGCCTGCTTCCCCTAGCTGGAGATGGCTACAATGAGCAGTTCTTC. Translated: CASSLLPLAGDGYNEQFF.

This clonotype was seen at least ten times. CDR3 coding DNA: TGTGCCAGCAGCGTTTCTACGGGAGGGCAGACCCAGTACTTC. Translation gives CASSVSTGGQTQYF. The V call is TRBV9, the J call TRBJ2-5; 8 bases line up with TRBD2. Unmatched junction bases numbered 6, after V lost 2 bases and J lost 6 bases. The CDR3 spans 14 residues. The germline V gene has CDR1 SGDLS and CDR2 YYNGEE. Full variable domain (outside the CDR3, taken from reference TRBV9 and TRBJ2-5): DSGVTQTPKHLITATGQRVTLRCSPRSGDLSVYWYQQSLDQGLQFLIQYYNGEERAKGNILERFSAQQFPDLHSELNLSSLELGDSALYFCASSVSTGGQTQYFGPGTRLLVL.

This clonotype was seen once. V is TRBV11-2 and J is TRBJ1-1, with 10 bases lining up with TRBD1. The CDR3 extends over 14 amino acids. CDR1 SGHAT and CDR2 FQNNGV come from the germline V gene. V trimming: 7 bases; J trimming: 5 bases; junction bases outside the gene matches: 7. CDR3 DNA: TGTGCCAGCACCCGGGACAGGGGCGTTACTGAAGCTTTCTTT. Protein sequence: CASTRDRGVTEAFF.

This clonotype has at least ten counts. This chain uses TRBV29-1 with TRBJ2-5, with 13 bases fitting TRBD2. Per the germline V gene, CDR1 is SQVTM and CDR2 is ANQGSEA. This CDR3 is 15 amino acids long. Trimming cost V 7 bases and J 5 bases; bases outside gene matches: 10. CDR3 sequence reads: CSALGTSGMGETQYF. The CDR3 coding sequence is TGCAGCGCCCTCGGGACTAGCGGGATGGGCGAGACCCAGTACTTC. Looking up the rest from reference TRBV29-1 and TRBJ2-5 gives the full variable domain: SAVISQKPSRDICQRGTSLTIQCQVDSQVTMMFWYRQQPGQSLTLIATANQGSEATYESGFVIDKFPISRPNLTFSTLTVSNMSPEDSSIYLCSALGTSGMGETQYFGPGTRLLVL.

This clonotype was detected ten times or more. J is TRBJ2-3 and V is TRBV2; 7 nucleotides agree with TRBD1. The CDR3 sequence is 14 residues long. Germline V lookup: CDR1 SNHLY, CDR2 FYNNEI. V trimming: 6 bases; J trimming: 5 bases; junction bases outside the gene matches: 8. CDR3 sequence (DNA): TGTGCCAGCAGCGACGCACAGGGGCGAGATACGCAGTATTTT. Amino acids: CASSDAQGRDTQYF.